Listed below are T cell receptor beta chains from one sample, sequenced in a study of cytomegalovirus exposure and HLA in healthy donors. TCRdb's table, derived via immunoSEQ multiplex PCR, lists solely in-frame clones and lacks some. The sample carries around 170,000 clones, around 84% recorded once. The specimen was PBMCs. These receptors were collected from a woman in her forties or fifties in good health and CMV-seropositive. Both conserved end residues are trimmed from each CDR3. Fields, in order: D gene, V gene, CDR3 protein. D genes are given only for firm matches.

d_gene: -; v_gene: TRBV4-3; CDR3aa: ASSQDGTESSYNSPLH
d_gene: TRBD1; v_gene: TRBV25-1; CDR3aa: ASSETGGNQPQH
d_gene: -; v_gene: TRBV28; CDR3aa: ASTSDRGFLYGYT
d_gene: TRBD1; v_gene: TRBV5-6; CDR3aa: ASSWTGGEQY
d_gene: -; v_gene: TRBV7-5; CDR3aa: ARSYQDRDGSYNSPLH
d_gene: TRBD1; v_gene: TRBV5-1; CDR3aa: ASSLKGANTEAF
d_gene: -; v_gene: TRBV18; CDR3aa: ASSPRLLGGTDTQY
d_gene: TRBD1; v_gene: TRBV30; CDR3aa: AWSPGTGYNM
d_gene: -; v_gene: TRBV7-2; CDR3aa: ASSLGTGSQPQH
d_gene: TRBD1; v_gene: TRBV18; CDR3aa: ASSSSGQGVANYGYT
d_gene: TRBD1; v_gene: TRBV4-3; CDR3aa: ASSQTGQGVETQY
d_gene: -; v_gene: TRBV4-2; CDR3aa: ASSHTGGDTEAF
d_gene: TRBD2; v_gene: TRBV27; CDR3aa: ASSLSGGTSGGIQGQY
d_gene: -; v_gene: TRBV20-1; CDR3aa: SAEHSGTQY
d_gene: TRBD1; v_gene: TRBV19; CDR3aa: ASRDPGQGFHEQY
d_gene: -; v_gene: TRBV2; CDR3aa: ASRREQGGEKLF
d_gene: -; v_gene: TRBV21-1; CDR3aa: ASRGPPKNIQY
d_gene: -; v_gene: TRBV6-6; CDR3aa: ASSYYGGARDTEAF
d_gene: TRBD2; v_gene: TRBV2; CDR3aa: ASSSGGRNGELF
d_gene: TRBD1; v_gene: TRBV18; CDR3aa: ASSQDRGGTEAF
d_gene: -; v_gene: TRBV6-6; CDR3aa: ASMQNNYGYT
d_gene: -; v_gene: TRBV6-4; CDR3aa: ASSPTETDTQY
d_gene: TRBD1; v_gene: TRBV5-6; CDR3aa: ASSRGTGLSYEQY
d_gene: -; v_gene: TRBV15; CDR3aa: ATSRGGTLFTSTEAF
d_gene: -; v_gene: TRBV5-6; CDR3aa: ASSERYRVGSGYT
d_gene: -; v_gene: TRBV10-3; CDR3aa: AISESTSYEQY
d_gene: TRBD1; v_gene: TRBV7-9; CDR3aa: ASSFIQGGSPLH
d_gene: -; v_gene: TRBV19; CDR3aa: ASTRSGAGELF
d_gene: -; v_gene: TRBV5-1; CDR3aa: ASSLAAGYEQY
d_gene: TRBD1; v_gene: TRBV4-2; CDR3aa: ATRDRVGNYGYT
d_gene: -; v_gene: TRBV25-1; CDR3aa: ASSRVRPGTNTGELF
d_gene: -; v_gene: TRBV10-3; CDR3aa: AISDRKGLNTEAF
d_gene: TRBD2; v_gene: TRBV7-9; CDR3aa: ASSNSGAELF
d_gene: TRBD2; v_gene: TRBV11-2; CDR3aa: ASSLESSGGILEQY
d_gene: TRBD2; v_gene: TRBV2; CDR3aa: ASSTSGGALDTQY
d_gene: TRBD2; v_gene: TRBV5-1; CDR3aa: ASSLTSGGPTNTGELF
d_gene: TRBD2; v_gene: TRBV5-4; CDR3aa: ASRPPESGGSTDTQY
d_gene: -; v_gene: TRBV19; CDR3aa: ASSMGSSSYNEQF
d_gene: TRBD1; v_gene: TRBV4-2; CDR3aa: ASRTPDRDYGYT
d_gene: -; v_gene: TRBV6-6; CDR3aa: ASSYPAEGAYEQY
d_gene: TRBD1; v_gene: TRBV5-4; CDR3aa: ASSFDRGWSTEAF
d_gene: TRBD1; v_gene: TRBV7-8; CDR3aa: ASSLPGQGVYNEQF
d_gene: TRBD1; v_gene: TRBV27; CDR3aa: ASSRGTGLNTEAF
d_gene: TRBD2; v_gene: TRBV10-3; CDR3aa: AISDPLGGESYTDTQY
d_gene: TRBD1; v_gene: TRBV28; CDR3aa: ASSPGQAVYGYT
d_gene: -; v_gene: TRBV9; CDR3aa: ASSGGGSGNTIY
d_gene: TRBD1; v_gene: TRBV11-2; CDR3aa: ASSDRAETGELF
d_gene: TRBD2; v_gene: TRBV18; CDR3aa: ASSPPVAGDHNEQF
d_gene: -; v_gene: TRBV7-2; CDR3aa: ASSLHPRNTGELF
d_gene: TRBD2; v_gene: TRBV28; CDR3aa: ALGTSTYNEQF
d_gene: TRBD2; v_gene: TRBV30; CDR3aa: AWGTSGGTYEQY
d_gene: -; v_gene: TRBV19; CDR3aa: ASSIGDFGAYEQY
d_gene: -; v_gene: TRBV29-1; CDR3aa: SVTGTSQY
d_gene: -; v_gene: TRBV5-6; CDR3aa: ASSADSKNEKLF
d_gene: -; v_gene: TRBV13; CDR3aa: ASSPRRVAGTDTQY